This TCR beta chain was captured in a study of cytomegalovirus exposure and HLA in healthy donors. Study at large: Approximately 190 million T cells yielded 100 million to 130 million unique TCR beta sequences, as an earlier analysis found. Study-wide results and limits: Being indistinguishable, some V segments were excluded, TRBV6-2 and TRBV6-3 among them.

J lost 0 bases, V lost 5 bases, and 6 bases had no gene match. The CDR3 totals 16 residues. Germline CDR1 and CDR2: PRHDT and FYEKMQ (reference sequence). As concerns this clone: Its antigen remains unknown.

The PCR had 60 Vbeta and 13 Jbeta primers. Profiling relied on immunoSEQ multiplex PCR, and the TCRdb table lists in-frame clones only, not all of them. The data hold about 130,000 clones, with roughly 82% observed a single time. The TCR sequence derives from a man aged 45 to 65 in good health and CMV-seronegative. The gene calls are TRBV13 and TRBJ2-2; TRBD2 matches 7 bases. Sequenced material: PBMCs. The CDR3 bases are TGTGCCAGCAGCCGAGGGCGGGGGACGAACACCGGGGAGCTGTTTTTT. Translating it yields CASSRGRGTNTGELFF.